These T cell receptor beta chains were read from a single sample in a study of graft-versus-host responses after intestinal transplantation. Their specific antigens are unknown. TCRdb's table, derived via immunoSEQ multiplex PCR, lists solely in-frame clones and lacks some. This table holds tens of thousands of clones, 90% found once. The starting material was unstimulated CD8+ T cells sorted from spleen or lymph node cells, obtained before transplant. These receptors originate from a human donor who was the organ donor for an intestinal transplant. The CDR3 runs from the conserved cysteine through the conserved F or W. D genes are given only for firm matches. Clone size is not always given. Where it is, it says once, few, many or a class for expanded clones.

-	-	TRBV5-4	TRBJ2-1	CASSPIPQLRSYNEQFF	TGTGCCAGCAGCCCGATCCCTCAACTCCGCTCCTACAATGAGCAGTTCTTC
-	TRBD2	TRBV7-8	TRBJ2-3	CASSPGSSGTQYF	TGTGCCAGCAGCCCAGGGTCTAGCGGTACGCAGTATTTT
once	-	TRBV30	TRBJ1-4	CAWNLAENEELFF	TGTGCCTGGAATCTGGCGGAAAATGAGGAACTGTTTTTT
-	TRBD2	TRBV7-3	TRBJ2-1	CASSLTPGASGGAHEQFF	TGTGCCAGCAGCTTAACCCCCGGGGCTAGCGGGGGGGCCCATGAGCAGTTCTTC
once	TRBD2	TRBV27	TRBJ2-3	CASLRAPGTSGGAGTQYF	TGTGCCAGCCTCCGAGCCCCTGGGACTAGCGGGGGGGCAGGGACGCAGTATTTT
-	-	TRBV6-1	TRBJ1-2	CASSYSGGAKGYTF	TGTGCCAGCAGTTATTCTGGGGGGGCGAAGGGCTACACCTTC
-	-	TRBV30	TRBJ1-4	CAWRVLDGRGVDEKLFF	TGTGCCTGGAGAGTCCTAGACGGGCGGGGAGTAGATGAAAAACTGTTTTTT
-	TRBD1	TRBV4-2	TRBJ2-2	CASSSNRGAGELFF	TGTGCCAGCAGCTCAAACAGGGGAGCCGGGGAGCTGTTTTTT
-	-	TRBV2	TRBJ1-1	CASSSIRSTEAFF	TGTGCCAGCAGTTCAATTCGGAGCACTGAAGCTTTCTTT
-	-	TRBV28	TRBJ2-3	CASSLLRHISTDTQYF	TGTGCCAGCAGTTTATTGAGACACATTAGCACAGATACGCAGTATTTT
-	-	TRBV19	TRBJ1-6	CASSPLLNSPLHF	TGTGCCAGTAGTCCCCTCTTGAATTCACCCCTCCACTTT
-	-	TRBV11-2	TRBJ2-1	CASSLDPRTASYNEQFF	TGTGCCAGCAGCTTAGATCCCCGGACAGCCTCCTACAATGAGCAGTTCTTC
-	TRBD1	TRBV4-3	TRBJ1-2	CASSLRGQGARYGYTF	TGCGCCAGCAGCCTAAGGGGACAGGGGGCTCGCTATGGCTACACCTTC
-	TRBD2	TRBV27	TRBJ2-2	CASSSIAGGYTGELFF	TGTGCCAGCAGTTCGATAGCGGGGGGGTACACCGGGGAGCTGTTTTTT
-	TRBD1	TRBV25-1	TRBJ1-1	CASRPGTGGTEAFF	TGTGCCAGCAGGCCCGGGACAGGGGGTACTGAAGCTTTCTTT
once	TRBD2	TRBV15	TRBJ2-1	CATTPFSGGNEQFF	TGTGCCACCACCCCATTCAGCGGGGGAAATGAGCAGTTCTTC
-	TRBD2	TRBV4-1	TRBJ2-1	CASSQGVRVAGSTDNEQFF	TGCGCCAGCAGCCAGGGGGTGAGGGTAGCGGGGTCTACCGACAATGAGCAGTTCTTC
-	-	TRBV7-7	TRBJ2-3	CASSPRLTEDTQYF	TGTGCTAGCAGCCCCCGCCTGACAGAAGATACGCAGTATTTT
few	TRBD1	TRBV10-3	TRBJ1-2	CAITPGQGYYGYTF	TGTGCCATCACCCCGGGACAGGGGTACTATGGCTACACCTTC
few	-	TRBV19	TRBJ2-2	CASSIGGMNTGELFF	TGTGCCAGTTCCATTGGGGGGATGAACACCGGGGAGCTGTTTTTT
-	-	TRBV2	TRBJ2-3	CASLTDTQYF	TGTGCCAGCCTGACAGATACGCAGTATTTT
-	TRBD1	TRBV5-4	TRBJ1-2	CASSPQGGYGYTF	TGTGCCAGCAGCCCGCAGGGGGGCTATGGCTACACCTTC
few	-	TRBV6-4	TRBJ2-3	CASSNHLTDSADTQYF	TGTGCCAGCTCCAACCACCTTACGGACAGCGCAGATACGCAGTATTTT
-	TRBD2	TRBV11-2	TRBJ2-2	CASSPWPLAGGRTGELFF	TGTGCCAGCAGCCCGTGGCCTCTAGCGGGGGGGCGAACCGGGGAGCTGTTTTTT
-	-	TRBV27	TRBJ2-1	CASNLTSNEQFF	TGTGCCAGCAACCTAACTAGCAATGAGCAGTTCTTC
-	-	TRBV6-5	TRBJ2-1	CASGVRLEGNEQFF	TGTGCCAGCGGGGTTCGATTAGAGGGCAATGAGCAGTTCTTC
-	-	TRBV9	TRBJ2-3	CASSVGAGSTDTQYF	TGTGCCAGCAGCGTAGGGGCAGGGAGCACAGATACGCAGTATTTT
-	TRBD2	TRBV5-1	TRBJ2-1	CASSLSGRGGALHEQFF	TGCGCCAGCAGCTTGTCGGGGCGCGGGGGGGCCTTGCATGAGCAGTTCTTC
few	TRBD2	TRBV19	TRBJ2-3	CASSMMGLALTDTQYF	TGTGCCAGTAGTATGATGGGACTAGCCCTCACAGATACGCAGTATTTT
-	TRBD1	TRBV9	TRBJ1-2	CASSGDRGPNYGYTF	TGTGCCAGCAGCGGAGACAGGGGACCGAACTATGGCTACACCTTC
-	TRBD1	TRBV7-3	TRBJ1-2	CASSPTGGDYGYTF	TGTGCCAGCAGCCCAACAGGGGGCGACTATGGCTACACCTTC
-	TRBD2	TRBV7-9	TRBJ2-5	CASSLASGGPLGTQYF	TGTGCCAGCAGCTTAGCGAGCGGGGGGCCTCTCGGGACCCAGTACTTC
-	TRBD1	TRBV5-1	TRBJ2-5	CASSSTGVGTQYF	TGCGCCAGCAGCTCGACAGGGGTGGGGACCCAGTACTTC
once	-	TRBV5-6	TRBJ2-3	CASSLSPRGTDTQYF	TGTGCCAGCAGCTTGAGCCCCAGGGGCACAGATACGCAGTATTTT
-	TRBD1	TRBV27	TRBJ2-5	CASSLSSRDRVQETQYF	TGTGCCAGCAGTTTATCGTCTCGTGACAGGGTTCAAGAGACCCAGTACTTC
once	-	TRBV28	TRBJ1-1	CASIGEGNTEAFF	TGTGCCAGCATCGGGGAAGGGAACACTGAAGCTTTCTTT
-	-	TRBV5-1	TRBJ2-2	CASSSRIGGTSNTGELFF	TGCGCCAGCAGCTCGAGAATTGGGGGGACTTCGAACACCGGGGAGCTGTTTTTT
-	-	TRBV27	TRBJ1-5	CASSLFIDSNQPQHF	TGTGCCAGCAGTTTATTCATAGATAGCAATCAGCCCCAGCATTTT
-	-	TRBV28	TRBJ1-2	CASSLPGLSHYGYTF	TGTGCCAGCAGTTTACCCGGTCTGAGTCACTATGGCTACACCTTC
once	-	TRBV27	TRBJ1-1	CASSLSTGTNTEAFF	TGTGCCAGCAGTTTATCGACAGGAACGAACACTGAAGCTTTCTTT
-	-	TRBV9	TRBJ2-1	CASSVSRGNEQFF	TGTGCCAGCAGCGTATCCAGGGGCAATGAGCAGTTCTTC
-	-	TRBV29-1	TRBJ1-2	CSVEDQGNYGYTF	TGCAGCGTTGAAGACCAGGGGAACTATGGCTACACCTTC
-	-	TRBV4-2	TRBJ1-4	CASSQDGTGSNEKLFF	TGTGCCAGCAGCCAAGATGGTACAGGGTCTAATGAAAAACTGTTTTTT
-	TRBD1	TRBV14	TRBJ1-2	CASSQYRGHNYGYTF	TGTGCCAGCAGCCAGTACAGGGGGCATAACTATGGCTACACCTTC
-	TRBD1	TRBV7-2	TRBJ1-3	CASSTRGQANTIYF	TGTGCCAGCAGCACCAGGGGGCAGGCAAACACCATATATTTT
-	-	TRBV27	TRBJ1-5	CASSGGLSNRPQHF	TGTGCCAGCAGTGGGGGCTTAAGCAATCGGCCCCAGCATTTT
-	TRBD1	TRBV18	TRBJ2-2	CASSLASLDRALSGELFF	TGTGCCAGCTCGCTGGCTTCCTTGGACAGGGCGTTGTCCGGGGAGCTGTTTTTT
-	-	TRBV2	TRBJ1-2	CASSGPGDVYGYTF	TGTGCCAGCAGTGGTCCGGGGGATGTCTATGGCTACACCTTC
-	TRBD2	TRBV5-6	TRBJ2-3	CASSWGRADTQYF	TGTGCCAGCAGCTGGGGGAGGGCAGATACGCAGTATTTT
-	TRBD1	TRBV7-7	TRBJ2-5	CASSRQGPQETQYF	TGTGCTAGCAGCCGACAGGGGCCCCAAGAGACCCAGTACTTC
-	TRBD1	TRBV2	TRBJ1-4	CASSEVTGQFGIDSTNEKLFF	TGTGCCAGCAGTGAAGTGACAGGGCAATTCGGTATAGACTCAACTAATGAAAAACTGTTTTTT
-	TRBD2	TRBV5-1	TRBJ2-5	CASSEAGGHQETQYF	TGCGCCAGCAGCGAAGCGGGGGGGCATCAAGAGACCCAGTACTTC
-	-	TRBV19	TRBJ2-1	CASSWPRAPWPMNEQFF	TGTGCCAGTAGCTGGCCGCGGGCGCCCTGGCCGATGAATGAGCAGTTCTTC
-	-	TRBV4-3	TRBJ2-1	CASSQEFHYNEQFF	TGCGCCAGCAGTCAGGAATTCCACTACAATGAGCAGTTCTTC
-	-	TRBV6-1	TRBJ1-4	CASSAFGVATNEKLFF	TGTGCCAGCAGTGCATTCGGAGTTGCAACTAATGAAAAACTGTTTTTT
-	TRBD1	TRBV7-6	TRBJ1-1	CASSSQGARTEAFF	TGTGCCAGCAGCTCACAGGGGGCGAGGACTGAAGCTTTCTTT
-	-	TRBV28	TRBJ1-5	CASSLSFRGNQPQHF	TGTGCCAGCAGTTTATCGTTCAGGGGAAATCAGCCCCAGCATTTT
-	-	TRBV4-2	TRBJ1-2	CASSHEQENGYTF	TGTGCCAGCAGCCACGAACAGGAGAATGGCTACACCTTC